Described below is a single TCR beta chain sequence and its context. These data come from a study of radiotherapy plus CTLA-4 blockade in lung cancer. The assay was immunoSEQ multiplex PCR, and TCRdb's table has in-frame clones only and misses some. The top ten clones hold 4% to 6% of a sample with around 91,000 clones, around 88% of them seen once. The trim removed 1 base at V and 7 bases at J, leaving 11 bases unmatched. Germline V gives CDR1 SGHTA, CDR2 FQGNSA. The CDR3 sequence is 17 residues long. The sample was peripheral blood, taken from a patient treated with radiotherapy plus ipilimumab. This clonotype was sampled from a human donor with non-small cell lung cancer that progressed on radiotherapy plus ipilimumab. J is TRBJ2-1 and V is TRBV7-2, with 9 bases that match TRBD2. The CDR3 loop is CASSLGLGGRAGNEQFF. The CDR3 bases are TGTGCCAGCAGCTTAGGTTTAGGCGGGAGGGCGGGGAATGAGCAGTTCTTC.